Detailed here is one T cell receptor (beta chain). Repertoires were generated with immunoSEQ multiplex PCR, while TCRdb's copy carries only in-frame clones and drops some. The data hold 150,000 to 200,000 clones, with around 92% observed a single time. Grouping used clinical history reported by participants in a survey and questionnaire. Donors in Cohort 3 who had recovered were those with two negative PCRs, healthcare professional clearance, or resolution of their symptoms. The source of the sample is a study of blood T cell repertoires in COVID-19. On the study more broadly: Whether acute or convalescent, the COVID-19 samples came from the United States, Italy and Spain.

V gave up 4 bases and J gave up 1 base, with 9 bases separating them. This CDR3 comprises 14 residues. Germline values: CDR1 SNHLY, CDR2 FYNNEI. The sequenced sample consisted of PBMCs or T cells enriched from blood (not recorded which). The rearrangement links TRBV2 to TRBJ2-3; TRBD2 is a possible D gene (6 bases). The source is a woman younger than 35 who had recovered from COVID-19. CDR3 nucleotides: TGTGCCAGCAGTGGGCAGCGGGGCACAGATACGCAGTATTTT. Its translation: CASSGQRGTDTQYF.